The clone carrying this T cell receptor beta chain turned up a few times. The V end lost 0 bases, the J end lost 11 bases, and 11 bases lay between the germline ends. Germline V gene lookup returns CDR1 SGHDT and CDR2 YYEEEE. The length of the CDR3 is 12 residues. This entry is derived from a study of patients and donors after allogeneic stem cell transplantation. MiXCR, run by TCRdb on the RT-PCR reads, gives a single entry per CDR3 protein. The sample has roughly 230,000 distinct CDR3 sequences, over 12% seen once; the top ten hold about 9.9%. The receptor was isolated from a human donor who was either an allogeneic HSCT recipient or a stem cell or donor lymphocyte infusion donor (not recorded which). It is not recorded whose cells these are; they may come from a transplant donor. The rearrangement joins TRBV5-6 to TRBJ1-1; D possibly corresponds to TRBD1 (5 bases). The sample was blood, either unsorted or a sorted T cell fraction (not recorded which). The CDR3 spells CASSLVGRGAFF. CDR3 DNA sequence: TGTGCCAGCAGCTTGGTGGGGCGCGGGGCTTTCTTT. Filled out from reference TRBV5-6 and TRBJ1-1, the complete variable domain reads DAGVTQSPTHLIKTRGQQVTLRCSPKSGHDTVSWYQQALGQGPQFIFQYYEEEERQRGNFPDRFSGHQFPNYSSELNVNALLLGDSALYLCASSLVGRGAFFGQGTRLTVV.